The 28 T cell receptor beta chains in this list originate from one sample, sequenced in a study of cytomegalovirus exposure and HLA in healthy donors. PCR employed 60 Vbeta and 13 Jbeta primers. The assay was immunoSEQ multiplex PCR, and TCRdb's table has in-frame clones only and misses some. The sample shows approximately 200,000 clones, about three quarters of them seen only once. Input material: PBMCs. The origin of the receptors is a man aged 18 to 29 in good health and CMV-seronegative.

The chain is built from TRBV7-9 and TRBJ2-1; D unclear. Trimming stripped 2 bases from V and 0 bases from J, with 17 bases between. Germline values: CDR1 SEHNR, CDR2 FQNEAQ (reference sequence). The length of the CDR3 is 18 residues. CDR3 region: CASSLNPIQESSYNEQFF. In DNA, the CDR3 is TGTGCCAGCAGCTTAAATCCGATCCAGGAAAGCTCCTACAATGAGCAGTTCTTC.

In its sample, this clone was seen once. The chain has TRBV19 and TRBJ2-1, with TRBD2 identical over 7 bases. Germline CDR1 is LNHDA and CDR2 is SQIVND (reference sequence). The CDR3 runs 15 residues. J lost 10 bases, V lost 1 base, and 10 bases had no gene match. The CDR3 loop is CASSIVDAGAKEQFF. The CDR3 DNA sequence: TGTGCCAGTAGTATAGTCGATGCGGGAGCCAAGGAGCAGTTCTTC.

The CDR3 DNA is TGTGCCAGCAGCTCGGACAGGGGTAATGAGCAGTTCTTC. It specifies CASSSDRGNEQFF. The rearrangement joins TRBV6-5 to TRBJ2-1; TRBD1 matches at 9 bases. Germline CDR1 and CDR2: MNHEY and SVGAGI. V dropped 6 bases and J dropped 7; count of bases not matched to a gene: 4. The CDR3 runs to 13 residues.

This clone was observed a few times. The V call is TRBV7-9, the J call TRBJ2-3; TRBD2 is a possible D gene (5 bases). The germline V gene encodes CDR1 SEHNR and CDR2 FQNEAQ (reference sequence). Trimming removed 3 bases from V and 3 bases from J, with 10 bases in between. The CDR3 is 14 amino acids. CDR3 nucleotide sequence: TGTGCCAGCAGCTTGTCAGCGGTTACAGATACGCAGTATTTT. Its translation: CASSLSAVTDTQYF.

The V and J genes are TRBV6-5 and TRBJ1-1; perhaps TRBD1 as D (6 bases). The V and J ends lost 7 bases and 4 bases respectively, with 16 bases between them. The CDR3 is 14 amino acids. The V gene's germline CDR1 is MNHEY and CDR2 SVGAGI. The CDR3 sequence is CASTQTQGFTEAFF. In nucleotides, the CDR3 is TGTGCCAGCACCCAAACACAGGGTTTCACTGAAGCTTTCTTT.

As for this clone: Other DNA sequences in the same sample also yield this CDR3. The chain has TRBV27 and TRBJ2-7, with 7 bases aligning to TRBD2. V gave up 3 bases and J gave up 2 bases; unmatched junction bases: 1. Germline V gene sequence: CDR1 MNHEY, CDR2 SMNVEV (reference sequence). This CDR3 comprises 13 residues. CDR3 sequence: CASSLGGTYEQYF. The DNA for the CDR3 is TGTGCCAGCAGTTTGGGGGGGACCTACGAGCAGTACTTC.

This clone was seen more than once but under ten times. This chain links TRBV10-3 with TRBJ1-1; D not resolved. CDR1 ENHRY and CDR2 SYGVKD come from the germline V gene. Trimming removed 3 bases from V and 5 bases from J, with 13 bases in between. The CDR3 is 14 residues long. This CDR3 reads CAISDIVAETEAFF. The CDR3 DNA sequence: TGTGCCATCAGTGATATTGTCGCGGAGACTGAAGCTTTCTTT.

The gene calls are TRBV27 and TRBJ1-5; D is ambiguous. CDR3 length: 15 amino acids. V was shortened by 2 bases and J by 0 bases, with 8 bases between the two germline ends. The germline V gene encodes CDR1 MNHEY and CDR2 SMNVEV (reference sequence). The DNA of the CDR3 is TGTGCCAGCAGTTTAGGAGGATATAGCAATCAGCCCCAGCATTTT. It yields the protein CASSLGGYSNQPQHF.

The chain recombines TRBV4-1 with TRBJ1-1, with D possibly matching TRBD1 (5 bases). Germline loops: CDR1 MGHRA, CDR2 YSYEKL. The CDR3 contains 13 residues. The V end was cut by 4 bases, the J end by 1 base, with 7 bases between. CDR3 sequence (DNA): TGCGCCAGCAGCCGAGACAGGAACACTGAAGCTTTCTTT. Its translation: CASSRDRNTEAFF.

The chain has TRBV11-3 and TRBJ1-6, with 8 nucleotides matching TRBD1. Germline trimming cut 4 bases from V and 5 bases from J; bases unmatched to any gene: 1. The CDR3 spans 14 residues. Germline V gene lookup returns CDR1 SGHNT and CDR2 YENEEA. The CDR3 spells CASSWDRNNSPLHF. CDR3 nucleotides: TGTGCCAGCAGCTGGGACAGGAATAATTCACCCCTCCACTTT.

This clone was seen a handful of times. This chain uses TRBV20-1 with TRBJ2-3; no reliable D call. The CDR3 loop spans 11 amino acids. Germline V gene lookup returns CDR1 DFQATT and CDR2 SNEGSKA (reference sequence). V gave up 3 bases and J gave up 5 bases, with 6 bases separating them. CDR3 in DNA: TGCAGTGCTAGGCCGGGAGATACGCAGTATTTT. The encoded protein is CSARPGDTQYF.

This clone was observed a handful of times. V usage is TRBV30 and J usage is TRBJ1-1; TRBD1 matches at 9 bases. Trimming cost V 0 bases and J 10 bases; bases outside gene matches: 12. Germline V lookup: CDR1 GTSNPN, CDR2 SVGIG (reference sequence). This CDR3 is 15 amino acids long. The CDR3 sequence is CAWSVNHRGLLVAFF. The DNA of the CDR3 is TGTGCCTGGAGTGTAAATCACAGGGGGCTTCTTGTAGCTTTCTTT.

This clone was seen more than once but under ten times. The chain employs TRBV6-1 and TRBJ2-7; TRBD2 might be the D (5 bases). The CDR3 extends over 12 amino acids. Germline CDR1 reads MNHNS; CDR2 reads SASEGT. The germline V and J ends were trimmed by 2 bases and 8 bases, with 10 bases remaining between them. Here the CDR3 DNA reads TGTGCCAGCAGTGAAAGGGCCGGGAAGCAGTACTTC. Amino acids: CASSERAGKQYF.

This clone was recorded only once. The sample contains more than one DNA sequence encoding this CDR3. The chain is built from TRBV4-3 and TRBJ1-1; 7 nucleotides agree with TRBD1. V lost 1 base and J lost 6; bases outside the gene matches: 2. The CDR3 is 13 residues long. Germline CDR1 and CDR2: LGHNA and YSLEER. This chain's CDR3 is CASSQGGGAEAFF. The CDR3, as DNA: TGCGCCAGCAGCCAAGGAGGGGGCGCTGAAGCTTTCTTT.

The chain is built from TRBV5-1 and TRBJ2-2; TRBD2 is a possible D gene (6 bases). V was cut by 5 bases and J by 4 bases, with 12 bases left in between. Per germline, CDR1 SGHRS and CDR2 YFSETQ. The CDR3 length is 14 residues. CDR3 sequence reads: CASREAGVTGELFF. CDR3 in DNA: TGCGCCAGCAGGGAAGCGGGTGTCACCGGGGAGCTGTTTTTT. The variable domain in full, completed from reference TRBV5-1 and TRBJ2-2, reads KAGVTQTPRYLIKTRGQQVTLSCSPISGHRSVSWYQQTPGQGLQFLFEYFSETQRNKGNFPGRFSGRQFSNSRSEMNVSTLELGDSALYLCASREAGVTGELFFGEGSRLTVL.

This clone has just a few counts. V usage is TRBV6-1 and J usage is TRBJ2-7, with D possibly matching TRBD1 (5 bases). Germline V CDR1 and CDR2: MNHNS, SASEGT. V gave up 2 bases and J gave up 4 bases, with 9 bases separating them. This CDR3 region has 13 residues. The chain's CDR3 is CASSETGKYEQYF. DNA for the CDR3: TGTGCCAGCAGTGAAACAGGAAAATACGAGCAGTACTTC.

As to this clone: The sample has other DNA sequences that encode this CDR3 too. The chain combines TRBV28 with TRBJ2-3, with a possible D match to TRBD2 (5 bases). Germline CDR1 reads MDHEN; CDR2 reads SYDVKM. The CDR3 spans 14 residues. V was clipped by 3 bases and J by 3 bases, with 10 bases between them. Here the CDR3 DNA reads TGTGCCAGCAGTTTTGGCGGGCCTACAGATACGCAGTATTTT. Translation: CASSFGGPTDTQYF.

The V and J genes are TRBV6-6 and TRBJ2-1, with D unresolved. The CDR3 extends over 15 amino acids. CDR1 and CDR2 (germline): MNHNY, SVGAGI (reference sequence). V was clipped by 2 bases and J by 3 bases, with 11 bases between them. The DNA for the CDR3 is TGTGCCAGCAGTTACCGTACAGAGAGCTACAATGAGCAGTTCTTC. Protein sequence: CASSYRTESYNEQFF.

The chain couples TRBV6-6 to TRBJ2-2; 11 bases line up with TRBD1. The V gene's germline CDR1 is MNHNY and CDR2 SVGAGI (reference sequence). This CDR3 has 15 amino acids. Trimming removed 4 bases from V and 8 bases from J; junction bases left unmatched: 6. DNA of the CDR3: TGTGCCAGCAGTTCCGGGACAGGGGGAACGGGGGAGCTGTTTTTT. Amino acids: CASSSGTGGTGELFF.

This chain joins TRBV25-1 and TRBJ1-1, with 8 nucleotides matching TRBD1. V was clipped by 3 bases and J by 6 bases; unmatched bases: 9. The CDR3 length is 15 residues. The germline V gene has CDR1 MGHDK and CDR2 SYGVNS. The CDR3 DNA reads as TGTGCCAGCAGTGAGCGGACAGGGACGGGCGCTGAAGCTTTCTTT. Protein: CASSERTGTGAEAFF.

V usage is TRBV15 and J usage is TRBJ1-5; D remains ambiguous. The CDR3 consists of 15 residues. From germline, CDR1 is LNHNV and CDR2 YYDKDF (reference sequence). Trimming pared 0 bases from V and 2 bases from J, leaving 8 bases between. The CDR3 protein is CATSREGRGNQPQHF. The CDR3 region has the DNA TGTGCCACCAGCAGAGAGGGGAGGGGCAATCAGCCCCAGCATTTT.

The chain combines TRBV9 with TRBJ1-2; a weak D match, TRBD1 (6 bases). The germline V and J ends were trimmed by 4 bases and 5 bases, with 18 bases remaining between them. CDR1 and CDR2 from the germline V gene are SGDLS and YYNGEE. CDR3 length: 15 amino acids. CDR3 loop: CASSPRDTLNYGYTF. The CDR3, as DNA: TGTGCCAGCAGCCCCCGGGACACCTTAAATTATGGCTACACCTTC.

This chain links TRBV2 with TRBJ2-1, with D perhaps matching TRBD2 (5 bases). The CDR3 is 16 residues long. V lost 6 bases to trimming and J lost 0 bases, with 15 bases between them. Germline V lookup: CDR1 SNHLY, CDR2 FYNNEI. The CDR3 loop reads CASSESGISSYNEQFF. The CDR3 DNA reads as TGTGCCAGCAGCGAGTCGGGGATAAGCTCCTACAATGAGCAGTTCTTC.

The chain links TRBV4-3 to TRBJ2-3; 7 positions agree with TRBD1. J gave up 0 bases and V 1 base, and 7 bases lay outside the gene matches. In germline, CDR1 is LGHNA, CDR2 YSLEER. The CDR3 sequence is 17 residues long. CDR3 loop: CASSQAGDSMSTDTQYF. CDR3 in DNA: TGCGCCAGCAGCCAAGCTGGGGACAGTATGAGCACAGATACGCAGTATTTT.

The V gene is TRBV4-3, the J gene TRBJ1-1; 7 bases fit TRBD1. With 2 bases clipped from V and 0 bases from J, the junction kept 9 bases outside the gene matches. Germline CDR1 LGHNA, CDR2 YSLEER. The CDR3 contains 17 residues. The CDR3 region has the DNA TGCGCCAGCAGCCAAACGACAGGGCAACTGATGAACACTGAAGCTTTCTTT. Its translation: CASSQTTGQLMNTEAFF.

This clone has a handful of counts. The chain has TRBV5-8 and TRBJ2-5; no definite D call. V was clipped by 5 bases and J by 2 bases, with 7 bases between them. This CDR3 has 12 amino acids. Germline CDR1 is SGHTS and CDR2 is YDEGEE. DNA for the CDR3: TGTGCCAGCAGGCAGATTCAAGAGACCCAGTACTTC. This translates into CASRQIQETQYF.

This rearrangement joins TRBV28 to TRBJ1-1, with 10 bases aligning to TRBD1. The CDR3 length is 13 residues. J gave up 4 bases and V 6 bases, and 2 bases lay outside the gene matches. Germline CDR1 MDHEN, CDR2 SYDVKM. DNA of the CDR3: TGTGCCAGCAGACGGACAGGGGGCACTGAAGCTTTCTTT. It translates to CASRRTGGTEAFF.

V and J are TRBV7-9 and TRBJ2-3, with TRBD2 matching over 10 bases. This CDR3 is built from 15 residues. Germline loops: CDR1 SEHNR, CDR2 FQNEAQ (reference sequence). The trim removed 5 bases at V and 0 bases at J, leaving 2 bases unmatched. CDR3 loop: CASSPSGRSTDTQYF. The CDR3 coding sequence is TGTGCCAGCAGCCCTAGCGGGAGAAGCACAGATACGCAGTATTTT.